This T cell receptor beta chain stems from a study of shared clonotypes between healthy human individuals (dated by TCRdb to 2020 to 2021). Some background on the complete study: A few men and two women, aged 18 to 49 years, made up the cohort. For each donor, three plates each were used for CD4 naive and CD4 memory, two plates were used for CD8 naive, and one plate was used for CD8 memory. Blood TCR repertoires of five healthy adults were deeply sequenced to estimate repertoire size and the extent of clonotype sharing between individuals. To increase sequencing depth and limit assay-specific biases, different laboratories used diverse techniques to prepare libraries and sequence TCR repertoires. Each donor's leukapheresis produced roughly between about 0.9 and 9.5 billion PBMCs. The paper as a whole reports these results and caveats: Based on pairwise subsampling, the degree of clonotype sharing among donors was expected to be affected by sequencing depth. Incomplete sequencing was indicated by rarefaction of sorted-subset datasets, despite the large sequencing depth. Higher generation probabilities were observed for clonotypes shared by all four sorted-subset donors than for non-shared clonotypes. Naive subsets generally had larger estimated clonotype richness than memory subsets. Because the study included a small number of donors, the genetic and exposure-history diversity represented was limited. About 5% of naive CD4, roughly 3.6% of naive CD8, approximately 2% of memory CD4, and around 0.42% of memory CD8 clonotypes were shared across a few donors. Only blood was sampled, and tissue TCR repertoires likely differ from those in blood.

In this sample, this clone turned up once. Its antigen has not been determined. No quality values exist for individual bases; no much larger clone is one base distant. TCR CDR3 regions were amplified from genomic DNA by multiplex PCR using the deep immunoSEQ assay. Genomic DNA extracted from each cell subset was distributed evenly over all wells of several immunoSEQ 96-well plates, and each plate served as one replicate. For sorted subsets, 200 to 250 ng of genomic DNA, equivalent to 30,000 or so T cell genomes, went into each replicate PCR. The purified libraries were quantified using a Qubit 3.0 fluorometer, sized with a Bioanalyzer 2100, and then quantified again using the KAPA Library Quantification kit. A separate single-read 150-cycle Illumina NextSeq 550 flow cell was used to sequence each immunoSEQ 96-well plate. The paper's data handling went like this. Because the immunoSEQ output included only junctional sequences and no quality scores, the filtering could not be the same as the filtering used for full-length reads. Sequences were annotated with PyIR, a Python wrapper for IgBLAST v1.9, and V/J genes and CDR3 were assigned using IMGT germline references. Reads were filtered out if the reads had weak V/J assignments (E-value above 1e-6), no CDR3, stop codons, out-of-frame junctions, or ambiguous translated residues. V3J clonotypes were defined as sequences sharing the same inferred V gene, J gene, and CDR3 amino acid sequence. Percentage overlap between repertoires was calculated by dividing the number of shared unique clonotypes by the size of the smaller repertoire. Three approaches were used to assess repertoire richness: RTK rarefaction, the Chao1 estimator, and Recon v2.1 estimates of unobserved clonotypes. Generation probabilities for all TCRbeta clonotypes obtained by the gDNA method from a few donors were computed using OLGA. TCRdb took this table from immuneACCESS and kept in-frame rearrangements with V and J called. Such tables lack part of the clones; where checked against another copy, unresolved V genes explain under half of the gap, and the rest is unexplained. The V and J calls and the clone size are those of that table, but D and trimming were determined from the DNA. Recorded for this sample are 2 million to 2.5 million clones; 93% of them occurred a single time. The ten top clones hold 0.39% of the sample.

The CDR3 has 14 amino acids, counting the end cysteine and phenylalanine. The read is trimmed to its CDR3 DNA, 42 bases read in frame from base 1. V is reduced by 4 bases and J by 0 bases, leaving a spacing of 8 bases between them. Via the germline V gene, CDR1 is SGHDT and CDR2 YYEEEE. Healthy HIV-negative adults with no recently reported acute infections or vaccinations were included as donors. Every donor was a Caucasian adult living in Nashville, Tennessee, USA. CD4+ T cells were enriched by magnetic negative selection; naive cells were then positively selected on CD45RA, and the negative fraction formed the memory subset. After blood collection by leukapheresis, PBMCs were isolated using Ficoll-Histopaque density gradient centrifugation and then cryopreserved in the vapor phase of liquid nitrogen. Analytical flow cytometry was used to check the purity and quantity of every magnetically sorted T cell population. Each sorted fraction had its genomic DNA isolated and then quantified by UV absorbance on a Nanodrop 2000c.

The specimen was naive CD4+ T cells from PBMCs. The cell subset or site label corresponds to: CD45RA+ positively selected. The chain links TRBV5-6 with TRBJ1-5, with the D gene uncertain. The sequence was collected from a young man in good health. Some clones in this sample may be carry-over from other donors' samples. The nucleotides are TGTGCCAGCAGCCTTGACGGTAGCAATCAGCCCCAGCATTTT. Translated, it reads CASSLDGSNQPQHF.